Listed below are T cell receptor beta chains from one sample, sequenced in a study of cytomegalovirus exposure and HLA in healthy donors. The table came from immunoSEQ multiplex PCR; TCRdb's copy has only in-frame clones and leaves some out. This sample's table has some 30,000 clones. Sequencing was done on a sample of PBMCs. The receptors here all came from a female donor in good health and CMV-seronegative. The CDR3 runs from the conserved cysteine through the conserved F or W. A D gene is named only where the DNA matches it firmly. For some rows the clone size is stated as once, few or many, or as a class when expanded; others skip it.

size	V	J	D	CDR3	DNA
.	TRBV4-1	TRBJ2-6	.	CASSQASTGSGANVLTF	TGCGCCAGCAGCCAAGCAAGCACAGGCTCTGGGGCCAACGTCCTGACTTTC
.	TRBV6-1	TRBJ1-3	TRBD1	CASSTGGTGNTIYF	TGTGCCAGCAGTACAGGGGGTACTGGAAACACCATATATTTT
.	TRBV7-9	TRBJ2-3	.	CASSLDDGGPYTDTQYF	TGTGCCAGCAGCTTAGACGACGGGGGGCCATACACAGATACGCAGTATTTT
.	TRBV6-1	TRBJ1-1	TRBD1	CASSGRTGARTEAFF	TGTGCCAGCAGTGGCCGGACAGGGGCAAGGACTGAAGCTTTCTTT
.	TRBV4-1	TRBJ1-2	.	CASSQDYPHTIGRDNYGYTF	TGCGCCAGCAGCCAAGACTACCCCCACACCATCGGACGGGATAACTATGGCTACACCTTC
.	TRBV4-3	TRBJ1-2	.	CASSQENSYYGYTF	TGCGCCAGCAGCCAAGAGAACAGCTACTATGGCTACACCTTC
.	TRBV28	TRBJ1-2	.	CASSFAQGDGYTF	TGTGCCAGCAGTTTCGCACAGGGAGACGGCTACACCTTC
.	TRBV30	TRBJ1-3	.	CAWSRGSSGNTIYF	TGTGCCTGGAGTCGAGGAAGCTCTGGAAACACCATATATTTT
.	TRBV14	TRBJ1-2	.	CASSPSTRNYGYTF	TGTGCCAGCAGCCCAAGTACCAGAAACTATGGCTACACCTTC
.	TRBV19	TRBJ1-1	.	CASSIVPSTEAFF	TGTGCCAGTAGTATAGTTCCCAGCACTGAAGCTTTCTTT
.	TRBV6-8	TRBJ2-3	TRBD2	CARRLAGGWVGTDTQYF	TGTGCCAGAAGACTAGCGGGGGGTTGGGTAGGCACAGATACGCAGTATTTT
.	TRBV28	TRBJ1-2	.	CASSQTGTPSYGIGYTF	TGTGCCAGCAGCCAAACCGGGACACCTTCCTATGGAATTGGCTACACCTTC
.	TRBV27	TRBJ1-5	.	CASSLSGRGQPQHF	TGTGCCAGCAGTTTATCGGGGCGGGGGCAGCCCCAGCATTTT
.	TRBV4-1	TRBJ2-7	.	CASSKALASYEQYF	TGCGCCAGCAGCAAAGCGTTGGCCTCCTACGAGCAGTACTTC
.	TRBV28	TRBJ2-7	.	CASSPPGGRYEQYF	TGTGCCAGCAGCCCACCCGGGGGGCGCTACGAGCAGTACTTC
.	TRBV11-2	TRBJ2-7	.	CASSLDWGGASWQYF	TGTGCCAGCAGCTTAGACTGGGGGGGCGCCTCCTGGCAGTACTTC
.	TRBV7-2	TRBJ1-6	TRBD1	CASSLVGQGYSPLHF	TGTGCCAGCAGCTTAGTGGGACAGGGCTACTCACCCCTCCACTTT
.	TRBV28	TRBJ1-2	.	CASSLGASNYGYTF	TGTGCCAGCAGTTTAGGGGCCTCCAACTATGGCTACACCTTC
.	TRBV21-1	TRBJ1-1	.	CASRLLRGRGAFF	TGTGCCAGCAGGCTTTTGAGGGGGCGAGGAGCTTTCTTT
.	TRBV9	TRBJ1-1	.	CASSVGTGRRTEAFF	TGTGCCAGCAGCGTAGGGACGGGGAGAAGAACTGAAGCTTTCTTT
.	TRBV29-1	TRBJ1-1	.	CSVDRGLGSEAFF	TGCAGCGTTGATAGGGGCCTAGGTTCTGAAGCTTTCTTT
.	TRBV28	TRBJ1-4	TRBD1	CASSFGIRTGGSWDNEKLFF	TGTGCCAGCAGTTTTGGTATTAGGACAGGGGGCTCATGGGATAATGAAAAACTGTTTTTT
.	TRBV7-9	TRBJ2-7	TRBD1	CASSFPGTAPGSYEQYF	TGTGCCAGCAGCTTTCCAGGGACAGCCCCGGGCTCCTACGAGCAGTACTTC
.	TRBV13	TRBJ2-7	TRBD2	CASSLERGISYEQYF	TGTGCCAGCAGCTTAGAGCGGGGAATTTCCTACGAGCAGTACTTC
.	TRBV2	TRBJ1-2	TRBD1	CASILTTGRHTF	TGTGCCAGCATCCTTACGACAGGGCGCCACACCTTC
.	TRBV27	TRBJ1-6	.	CASSLRRGSYNSPLHF	TGTGCCAGCAGTTTAAGGCGGGGATCCTATAATTCACCCCTCCACTTT
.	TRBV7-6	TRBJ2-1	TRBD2	CASSLEVGGGANEQFF	TGTGCCAGCAGCTTAGAAGTTGGCGGGGGGGCCAATGAGCAGTTCTTC
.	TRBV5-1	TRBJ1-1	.	CASSLAEGDPEAFF	TGCGCCAGCAGCTTGGCAGAGGGCGATCCTGAAGCTTTCTTT
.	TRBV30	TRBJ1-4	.	CAWAGLSTEKLFF	TGTGCCTGGGCCGGACTAAGTACTGAAAAACTGTTTTTT
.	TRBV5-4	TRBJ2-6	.	CASSVGSRVAGANVLTF	TGTGCCAGCAGCGTGGGTTCCAGGGTGGCTGGGGCCAACGTCCTGACTTTC
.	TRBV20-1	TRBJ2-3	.	CSAPNTDTQYF	TGCAGTGCCCCTAACACAGATACGCAGTATTTT
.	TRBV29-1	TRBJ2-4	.	CSVEDDGRGGNIQYF	TGCAGCGTTGAAGATGATGGGCGGGGTGGAAACATTCAGTACTTC
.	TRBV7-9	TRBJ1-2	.	CASSSGGTYGYTF	TGTGCCAGCAGCTCCGGCGGGACCTATGGCTACACCTTC
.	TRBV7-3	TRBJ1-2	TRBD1	CASSLEGALGGYTF	TGTGCCAGCAGCTTAGAGGGGGCCCTGGGAGGCTACACCTTC
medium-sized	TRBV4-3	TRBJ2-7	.	CASSQDLPGSVNEQYF	TGCGCCAGCAGCCAAGATCTCCCAGGGTCGGTCAACGAGCAGTACTTC